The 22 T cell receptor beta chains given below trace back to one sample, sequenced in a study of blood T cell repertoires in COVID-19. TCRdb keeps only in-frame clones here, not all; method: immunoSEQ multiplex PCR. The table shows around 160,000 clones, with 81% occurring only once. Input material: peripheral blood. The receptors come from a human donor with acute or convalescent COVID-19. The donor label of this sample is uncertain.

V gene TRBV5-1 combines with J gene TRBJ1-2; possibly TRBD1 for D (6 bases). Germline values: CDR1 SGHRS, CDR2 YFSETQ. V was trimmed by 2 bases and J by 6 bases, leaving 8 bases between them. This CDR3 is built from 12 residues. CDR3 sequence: CASSFEGDGYTF. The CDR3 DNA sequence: TGCGCCAGCAGCTTTGAGGGGGATGGCTACACCTTC.

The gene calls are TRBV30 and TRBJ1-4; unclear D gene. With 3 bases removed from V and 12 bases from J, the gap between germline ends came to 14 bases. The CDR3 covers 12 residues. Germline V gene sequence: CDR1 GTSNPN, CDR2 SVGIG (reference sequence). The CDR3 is CAWSPDGRELFF. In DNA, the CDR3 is TGTGCCTGGAGCCCTGACGGGAGGGAACTGTTTTTT.

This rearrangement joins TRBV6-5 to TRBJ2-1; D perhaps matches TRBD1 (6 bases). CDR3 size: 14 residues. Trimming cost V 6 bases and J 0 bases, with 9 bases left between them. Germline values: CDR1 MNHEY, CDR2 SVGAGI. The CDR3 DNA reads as TGTGCCAGCAGCAGGACAGCCTCCTACAATGAGCAGTTCTTC. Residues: CASSRTASYNEQFF.

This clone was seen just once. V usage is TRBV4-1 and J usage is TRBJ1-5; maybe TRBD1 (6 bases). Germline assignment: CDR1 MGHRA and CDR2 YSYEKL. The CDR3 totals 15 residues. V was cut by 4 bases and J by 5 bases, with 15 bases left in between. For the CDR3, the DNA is TGCGCCAGCAGCCCCCAAGGGACACGAGATCAGCCCCAGCATTTT. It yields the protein CASSPQGTRDQPQHF.

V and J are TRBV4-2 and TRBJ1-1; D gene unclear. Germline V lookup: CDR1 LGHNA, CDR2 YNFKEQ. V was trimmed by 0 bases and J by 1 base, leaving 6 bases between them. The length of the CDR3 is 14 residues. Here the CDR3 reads CASSQDGQNTEAFF. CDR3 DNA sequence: TGTGCCAGCAGCCAAGATGGGCAGAACACTGAAGCTTTCTTT.

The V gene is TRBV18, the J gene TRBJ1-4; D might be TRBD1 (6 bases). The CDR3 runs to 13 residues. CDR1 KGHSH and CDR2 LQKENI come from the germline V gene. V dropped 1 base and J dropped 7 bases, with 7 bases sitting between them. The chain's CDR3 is CASSPRRGEKLFF. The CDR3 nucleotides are TGTGCCAGCTCACCACGCAGGGGTGAAAAACTGTTTTTT. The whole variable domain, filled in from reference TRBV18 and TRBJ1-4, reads NAGVMQNPRHLVRRRGQEARLRCSPMKGHSHVYWYRQLPEEGLKFMVYLQKENIIDESGMPKERFSAEFPKEGPSILRIQQVVRGDSAAYFCASSPRRGEKLFFGSGTQLSVL.

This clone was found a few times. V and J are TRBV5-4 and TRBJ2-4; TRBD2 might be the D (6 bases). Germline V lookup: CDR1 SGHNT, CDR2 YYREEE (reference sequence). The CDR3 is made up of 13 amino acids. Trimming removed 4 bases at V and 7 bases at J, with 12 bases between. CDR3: CASSPPGGNIQYF. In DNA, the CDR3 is TGTGCCAGCAGCCCGCCTGGGGGGAACATTCAGTACTTC. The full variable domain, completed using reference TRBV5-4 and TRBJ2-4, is ETGVTQSPTHLIKTRGQQVTLRCSSQSGHNTVSWYQQALGQGPQFIFQYYREEENGRGNFPPRFSGLQFPNYSSELNVNALELDDSALYLCASSPPGGNIQYFGAGTRLSVL.

CDR3 sequence: CATPDRGKRYGGELFF. In DNA, the CDR3 is TGTGCCACCCCGGACAGGGGAAAGAGGTATGGCGGGGAGCTGTTTTTT. This sequence joins TRBV24-1 and TRBJ2-2; 9 nucleotides match TRBD1. With V trimmed by 9 bases and J by 7 bases, 14 bases remained unmatched. CDR3 length: 16 residues. The germline gives CDR1 KGHDR, CDR2 SFDVKD.

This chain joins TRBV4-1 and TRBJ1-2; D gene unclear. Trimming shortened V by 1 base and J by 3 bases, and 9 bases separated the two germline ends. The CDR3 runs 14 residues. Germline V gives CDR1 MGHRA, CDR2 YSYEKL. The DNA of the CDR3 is TGCGCCAGCAGCCAAGCGGTGGGCTACTATGGCTACACCTTC. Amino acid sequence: CASSQAVGYYGYTF.

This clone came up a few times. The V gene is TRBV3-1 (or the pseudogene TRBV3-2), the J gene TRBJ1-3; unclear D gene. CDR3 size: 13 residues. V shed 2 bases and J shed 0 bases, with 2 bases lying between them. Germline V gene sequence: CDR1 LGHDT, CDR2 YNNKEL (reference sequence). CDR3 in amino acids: CASSQLSGNTIYF. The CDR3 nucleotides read TGTGCCAGCAGCCAACTCTCTGGAAACACCATATATTTT.

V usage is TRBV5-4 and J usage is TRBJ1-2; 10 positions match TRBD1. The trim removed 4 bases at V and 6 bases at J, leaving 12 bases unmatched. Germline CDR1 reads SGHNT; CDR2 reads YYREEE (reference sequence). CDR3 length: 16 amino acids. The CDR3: CASSLNIVDRGDGYTF. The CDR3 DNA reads TGTGCCAGCAGCCTGAACATTGTGGACAGGGGGGATGGCTACACCTTC.

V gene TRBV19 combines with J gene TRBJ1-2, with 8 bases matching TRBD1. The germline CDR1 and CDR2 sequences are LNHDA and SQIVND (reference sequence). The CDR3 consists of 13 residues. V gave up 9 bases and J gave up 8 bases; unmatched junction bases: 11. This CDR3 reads CASRAPDREGYTF. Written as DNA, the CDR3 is TGTGCCAGCCGAGCCCCGGACAGGGAGGGCTACACCTTC.

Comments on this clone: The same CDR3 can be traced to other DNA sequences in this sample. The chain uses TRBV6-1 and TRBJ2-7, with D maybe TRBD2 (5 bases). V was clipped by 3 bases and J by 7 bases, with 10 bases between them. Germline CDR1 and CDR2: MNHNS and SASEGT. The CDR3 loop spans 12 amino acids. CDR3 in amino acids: CASSETRGEQYV. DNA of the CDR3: TGTGCCAGCAGTGAGACGCGCGGGGAGCAGTACGTC.

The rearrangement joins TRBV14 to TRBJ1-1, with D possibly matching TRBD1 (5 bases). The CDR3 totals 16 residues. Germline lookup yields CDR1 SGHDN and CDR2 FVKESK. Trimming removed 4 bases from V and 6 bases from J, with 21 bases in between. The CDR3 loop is CASSRFMQPPGAEAFF. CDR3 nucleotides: TGTGCCAGCAGCCGGTTCATGCAGCCGCCGGGGGCTGAAGCTTTCTTT.

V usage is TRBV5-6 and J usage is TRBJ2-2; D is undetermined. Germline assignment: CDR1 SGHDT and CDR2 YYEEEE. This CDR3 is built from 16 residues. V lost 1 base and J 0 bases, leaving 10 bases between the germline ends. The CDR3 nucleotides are TGTGCCAGCAGCTTGTTGTGGTCAGCGAACACCGGGGAGCTGTTTTTT. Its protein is CASSLLWSANTGELFF.

CDR3 sequence: CASSWMGQGTGDEQFF. In DNA, the CDR3 is TGTGCCAGCAGCTGGATGGGACAGGGAACAGGAGATGAGCAGTTCTTC. The genes are TRBV5-4 and TRBJ2-1, with TRBD1 matching 9 bases. Germline CDR1 is SGHNT and CDR2 is YYREEE (reference sequence). The CDR3 is 16 residues long. Trimming removed 3 bases from V and 8 bases from J; junction bases left unmatched: 12.

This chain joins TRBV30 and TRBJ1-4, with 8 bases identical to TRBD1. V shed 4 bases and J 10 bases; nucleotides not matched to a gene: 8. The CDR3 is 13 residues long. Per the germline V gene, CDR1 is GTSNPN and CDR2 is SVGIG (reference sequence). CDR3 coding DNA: TGTGCCTGGACAGGGGCAGGGGGCGGAAAACTGTTTTTT. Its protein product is CAWTGAGGGKLFF.

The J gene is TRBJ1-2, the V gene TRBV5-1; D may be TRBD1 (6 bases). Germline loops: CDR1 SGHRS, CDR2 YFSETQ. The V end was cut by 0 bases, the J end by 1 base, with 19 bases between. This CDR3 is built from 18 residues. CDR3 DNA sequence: TGCGCCAGCAGCTTGGATGGGACAAGGGGCCCTGTTAACTATGGCTACACCTTC. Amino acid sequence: CASSLDGTRGPVNYGYTF.

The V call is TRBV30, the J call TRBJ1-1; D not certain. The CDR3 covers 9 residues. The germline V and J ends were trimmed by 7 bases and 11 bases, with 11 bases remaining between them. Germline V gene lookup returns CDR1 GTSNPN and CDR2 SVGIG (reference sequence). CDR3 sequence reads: CASYPGAFF. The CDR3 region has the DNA TGTGCCTCCTACCCGGGGGCTTTCTTT.

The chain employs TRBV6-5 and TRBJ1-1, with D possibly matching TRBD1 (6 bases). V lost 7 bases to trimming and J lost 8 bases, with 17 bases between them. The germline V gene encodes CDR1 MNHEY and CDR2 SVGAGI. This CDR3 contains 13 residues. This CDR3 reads CASILQGSGEAFF. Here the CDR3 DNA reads TGTGCCAGCATCCTACAGGGCTCAGGAGAAGCTTTCTTT.

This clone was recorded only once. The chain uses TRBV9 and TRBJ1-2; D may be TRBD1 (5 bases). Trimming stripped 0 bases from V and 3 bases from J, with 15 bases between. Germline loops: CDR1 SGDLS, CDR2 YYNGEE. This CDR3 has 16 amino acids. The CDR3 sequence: CASSVGPSGAYYGYTF. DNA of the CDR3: TGTGCCAGCAGCGTAGGTCCCAGTGGGGCCTACTATGGCTACACCTTC.

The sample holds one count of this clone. In DNA, the CDR3 is TGTGCCAGCAGTTATGGACAGGGGCCAGATACGCAGTATTTT. Amino acid sequence: CASSYGQGPDTQYF. The chain couples TRBV27 to TRBJ2-3; 9 bases are a match to TRBD1. J was trimmed by 4 bases and V by 4 bases; bases with no gene match: 3. The CDR3 contains 14 residues. Per the germline V gene, CDR1 is MNHEY and CDR2 is SMNVEV (reference sequence).